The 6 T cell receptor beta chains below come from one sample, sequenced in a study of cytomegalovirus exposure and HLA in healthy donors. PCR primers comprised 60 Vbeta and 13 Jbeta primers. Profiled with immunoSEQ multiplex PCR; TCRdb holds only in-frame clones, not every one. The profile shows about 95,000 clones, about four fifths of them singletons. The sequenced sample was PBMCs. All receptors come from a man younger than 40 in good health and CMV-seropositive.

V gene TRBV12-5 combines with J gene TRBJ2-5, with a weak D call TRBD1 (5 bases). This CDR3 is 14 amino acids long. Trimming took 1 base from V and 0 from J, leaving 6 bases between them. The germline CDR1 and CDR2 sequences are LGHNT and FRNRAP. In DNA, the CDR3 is TGTGCTAGTGGTTTGGACAGGTACCAAGAGACCCAGTACTTC. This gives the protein CASGLDRYQETQYF.

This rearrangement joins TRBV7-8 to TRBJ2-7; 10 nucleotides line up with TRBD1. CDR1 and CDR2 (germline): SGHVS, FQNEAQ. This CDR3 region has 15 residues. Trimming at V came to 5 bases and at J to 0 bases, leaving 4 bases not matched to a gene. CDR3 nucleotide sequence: TGTGCCAGCAGCATGGGACAGGGGCACTCCTACGAGCAGTACTTC. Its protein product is CASSMGQGHSYEQYF.

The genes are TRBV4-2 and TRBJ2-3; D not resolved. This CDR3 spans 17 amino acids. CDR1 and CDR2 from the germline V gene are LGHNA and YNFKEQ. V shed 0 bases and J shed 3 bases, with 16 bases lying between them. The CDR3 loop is CASSQDGGSIETDTQYF. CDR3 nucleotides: TGTGCCAGCAGCCAAGATGGCGGCAGTATCGAGACAGATACGCAGTATTTT.

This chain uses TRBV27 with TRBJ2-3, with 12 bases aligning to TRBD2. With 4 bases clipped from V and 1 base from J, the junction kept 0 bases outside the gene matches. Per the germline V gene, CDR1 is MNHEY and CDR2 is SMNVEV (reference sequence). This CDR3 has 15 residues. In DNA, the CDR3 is TGTGCCAGCAGTTCTAGCGGGAGGGGCACAGATACGCAGTATTTT. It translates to CASSSSGRGTDTQYF.

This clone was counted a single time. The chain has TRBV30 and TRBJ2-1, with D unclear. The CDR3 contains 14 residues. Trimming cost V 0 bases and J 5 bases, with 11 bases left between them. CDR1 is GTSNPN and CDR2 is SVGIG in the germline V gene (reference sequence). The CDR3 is CAWSVLRGHNEQFF. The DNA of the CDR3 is TGTGCCTGGAGTGTACTAAGAGGTCACAATGAGCAGTTCTTC.

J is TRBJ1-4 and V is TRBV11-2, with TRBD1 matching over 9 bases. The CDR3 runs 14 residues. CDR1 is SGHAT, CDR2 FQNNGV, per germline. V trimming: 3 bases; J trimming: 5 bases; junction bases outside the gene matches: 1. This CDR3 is CASSLGTGNEKLFF. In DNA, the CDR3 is TGTGCCAGCAGCTTGGGGACAGGGAATGAAAAACTGTTTTTT.